This T cell receptor beta chain was identified during a study of cytomegalovirus exposure and HLA in healthy donors. Study results and caveats: When a later analysis was performed, an Asian-associated ancestry cluster reportedly had fewer N-insertions than the roughly 700-donor mean. According to a later analysis, most TCR beta chains associated with CMV appeared HLA-restricted. The presence/absence work took it that sequencing depth was about the same across donors. A few V segments could not be told apart, such as TRBV6-2 and TRBV6-3, and were left out.

PCR employed 60 Vbeta and 13 Jbeta primers. Data came from immunoSEQ multiplex PCR; TCRdb stores just in-frame clones and leaves some out. Here the sample spans some 140,000 clones, around 79% being singletons. A note on this clone: As yet, its antigen is unknown.

The ends were cut back, 5 bases at V and 7 bases at J, with 9 bases in the middle. The CDR3 runs to 12 residues. The germline V gene encodes CDR1 SGHVS and CDR2 FQNEAQ. The TCR originated in a man younger than 30 in good health and CMV-seronegative. V gene TRBV7-8 combines with J gene TRBJ1-5, with D perhaps TRBD1 (5 bases). Sequencing was carried out using PBMCs. For the CDR3, the DNA is TGTGCCAGCAGCCACCGGGGGCAGCCCCAGCATTTT. Its translation: CASSHRGQPQHF.